Included here is one TCR beta chain sequence, with context. The antigen remains unidentified. This sample is drawn from a study of T cell repertoires in cytomegalovirus infection. Study-wide context: CMV epitopes used comprised recently identified HLA-C-restricted ones and well-studied HLA-B-restricted ones. Evidence of both CMV infection and a matching HLA type came from public TCR beta signatures.

The germline V gene encodes CDR1 LNHNV and CDR2 YYDKDF (reference sequence). V lost 0 bases, J lost 7 bases, and 5 bases stayed unmatched. The length of the CDR3 is 15 residues. The study, taken as a whole, reports: Cumulative public TCR beta family frequency identified CMV carriers with the relevant HLA.

In TCRdb, the reads were re-called with MiXCR into one record per CDR3 protein. Of around 800,000 distinct CDR3 sequences in the sample, about 33% were seen once. The TCR comes from a human donor in good health (CMV status not recorded). Some clones in this sample may be carry-over from other donors' samples. The chain carries TRBV15 and TRBJ1-5; TRBD1 agrees at 8 bases. Material: cultured CD8+ T cells from PBMCs, obtained from culture after CMV antigen stimulation. This CDR3 is CATSRDRGPRQPQHF. CDR3 bases: TGTGCCACCAGCAGAGACAGGGGGCCTCGGCAGCCCCAGCATTTT.